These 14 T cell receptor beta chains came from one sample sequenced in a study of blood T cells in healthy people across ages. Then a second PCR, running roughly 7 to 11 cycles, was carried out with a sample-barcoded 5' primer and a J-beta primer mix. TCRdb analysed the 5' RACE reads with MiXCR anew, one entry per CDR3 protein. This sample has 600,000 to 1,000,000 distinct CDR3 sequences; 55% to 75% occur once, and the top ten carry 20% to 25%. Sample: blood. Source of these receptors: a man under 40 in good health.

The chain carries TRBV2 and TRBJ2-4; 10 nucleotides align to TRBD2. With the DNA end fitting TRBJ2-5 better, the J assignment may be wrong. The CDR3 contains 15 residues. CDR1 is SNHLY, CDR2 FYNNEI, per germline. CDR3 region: CASTKISSGGETQYF. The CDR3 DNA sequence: TGTGCCAGCACTAAGATTTCTAGCGGGGGAGAGACCCAGTACTTC.

The CDR3 here is CASSWPKNIQYF. The DNA for the CDR3 is TGTGCCAGCAGTTGGCCCAAAAACATTCAGTACTTC. The chain carries TRBV12-3 or TRBV12-4 and TRBJ2-4; the D is unclear. V was cut by 4 bases and J by 2 bases, with 3 bases left in between. This CDR3 is built from 12 residues.

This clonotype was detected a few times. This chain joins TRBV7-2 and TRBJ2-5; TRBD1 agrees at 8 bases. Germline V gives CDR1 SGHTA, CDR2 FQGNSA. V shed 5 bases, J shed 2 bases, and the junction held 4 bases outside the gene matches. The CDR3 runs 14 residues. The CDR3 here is CASSTRDRQETQYF. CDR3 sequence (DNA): TGTGCCAGCAGCACCCGGGACAGGCAAGAGACCCAGTACTTC.

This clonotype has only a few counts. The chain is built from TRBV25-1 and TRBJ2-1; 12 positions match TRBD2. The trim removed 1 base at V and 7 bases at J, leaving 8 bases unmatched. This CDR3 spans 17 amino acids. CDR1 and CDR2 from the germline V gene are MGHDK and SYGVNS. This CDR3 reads CASSESLAGGIRNEQFF. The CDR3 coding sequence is TGTGCCAGCAGTGAATCCCTAGCGGGAGGGATACGGAATGAGCAGTTCTTC.

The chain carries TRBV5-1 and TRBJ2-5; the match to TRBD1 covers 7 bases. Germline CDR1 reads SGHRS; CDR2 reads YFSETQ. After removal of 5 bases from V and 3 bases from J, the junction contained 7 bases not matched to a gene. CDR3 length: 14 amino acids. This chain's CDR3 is CASSYGTAKETQYF. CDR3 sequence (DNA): TGCGCCAGCAGTTACGGGACAGCTAAAGAGACCCAGTACTTC.

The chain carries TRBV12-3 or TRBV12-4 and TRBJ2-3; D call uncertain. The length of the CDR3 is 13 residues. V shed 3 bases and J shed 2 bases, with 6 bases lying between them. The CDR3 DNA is TGTGCCAGCAGTTTGGCTTACACAGATACGCAGTATTTT. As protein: CASSLAYTDTQYF.

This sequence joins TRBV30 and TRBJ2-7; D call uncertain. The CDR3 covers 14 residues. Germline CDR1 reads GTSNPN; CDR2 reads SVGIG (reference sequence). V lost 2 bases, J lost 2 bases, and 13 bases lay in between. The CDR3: CAWSIGSDTYEQYF. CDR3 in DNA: TGTGCCTGGAGTATCGGCAGCGACACCTACGAGCAGTACTTC. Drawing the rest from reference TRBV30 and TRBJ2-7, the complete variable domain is SQTIHQWPATLVQPVGSPLSLECTVEGTSNPNLYWYRQAAGRGLQLLFYSVGIGQISSEVPQNLSASRPQDRQFILSSKKLLLSDSGFYLCAWSIGSDTYEQYFGPGTRLTVT.

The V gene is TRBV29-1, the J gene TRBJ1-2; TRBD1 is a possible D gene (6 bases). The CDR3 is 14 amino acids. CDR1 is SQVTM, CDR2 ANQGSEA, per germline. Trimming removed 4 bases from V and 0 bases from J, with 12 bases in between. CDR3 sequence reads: CSVVRQDSNYGYTF. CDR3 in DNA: TGCAGCGTTGTGAGACAGGACTCTAACTATGGCTACACCTTC.

The CDR3 reads CAWSFGGGNSEQFF. CDR3 coding DNA: TGTGCCTGGAGTTTTGGAGGGGGTAATAGTGAGCAGTTCTTC. V usage is TRBV30 and J usage is TRBJ2-1; D tentatively reads TRBD1 or TRBD2 (6 bases each). CDR1 is GTSNPN, CDR2 SVGIG, per germline (reference sequence). The V and J ends lost 2 bases and 9 bases respectively, with 17 bases between them. The CDR3 contains 14 residues.

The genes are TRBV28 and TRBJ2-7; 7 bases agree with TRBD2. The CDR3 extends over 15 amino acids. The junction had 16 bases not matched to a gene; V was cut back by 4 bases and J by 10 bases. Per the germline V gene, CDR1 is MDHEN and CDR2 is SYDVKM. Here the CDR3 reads CASSSGFTPGGTQYF. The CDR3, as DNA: TGTGCCAGCAGTTCCGGCTTCACACCGGGGGGAACCCAGTACTTC. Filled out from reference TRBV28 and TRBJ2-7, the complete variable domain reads DVKVTQSSRYLVKRTGEKVFLECVQDMDHENMFWYRQDPGLGLRLIYFSYDVKMKEKGDIPEGYSVSREKKERFSLILESASTNQTSMYLCASSSGFTPGGTQYFGPGTRLTVT.

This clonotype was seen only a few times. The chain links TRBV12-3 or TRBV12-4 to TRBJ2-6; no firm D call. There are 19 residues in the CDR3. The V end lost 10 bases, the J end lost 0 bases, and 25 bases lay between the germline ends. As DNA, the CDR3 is TGTGCCACCACCGGGTTCGACGTACGGCTCCCCTCTGGGGCCAACGTCCTGACTTTC. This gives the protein CATTGFDVRLPSGANVLTF.

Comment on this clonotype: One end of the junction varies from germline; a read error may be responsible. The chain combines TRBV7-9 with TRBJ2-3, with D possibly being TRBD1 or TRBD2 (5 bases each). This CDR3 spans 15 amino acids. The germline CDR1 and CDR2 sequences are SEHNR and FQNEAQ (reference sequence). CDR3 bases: TGCTCCGGGGCGGCTACTGCGGATAGCATAGATACGCAGTATTTT. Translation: CSGAATADSIDTQYF.

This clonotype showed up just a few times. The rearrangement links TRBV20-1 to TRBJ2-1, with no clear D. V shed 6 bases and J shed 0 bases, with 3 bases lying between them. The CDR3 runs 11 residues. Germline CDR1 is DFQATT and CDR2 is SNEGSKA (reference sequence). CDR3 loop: CSAPSYNEQFF. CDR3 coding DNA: TGCAGTGCGCCCTCCTACAATGAGCAGTTCTTC.

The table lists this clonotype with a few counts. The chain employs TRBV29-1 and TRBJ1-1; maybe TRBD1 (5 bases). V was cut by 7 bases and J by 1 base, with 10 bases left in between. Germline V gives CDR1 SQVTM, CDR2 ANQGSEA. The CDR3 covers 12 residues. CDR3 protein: CSARGANTEAFF. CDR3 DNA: TGCAGCGCCCGAGGGGCGAACACTGAAGCTTTCTTT.